This T cell receptor (beta chain) was identified during a study of T cell responses to AZD1222 COVID-19 vaccine. Comments on this clone: The target antigen is unknown.

Libraries were prepared by immunoSEQ multiplex PCR; TCRdb keeps only in-frame clonotypes and omits some of them. This table has some 170,000 clones, about 90% appearing once. Overall study results and limits: At study baseline, merely several AZD1222 recipients were seropositive. Spike-specific TCR breadth rose after two AZD1222 doses, and depth rose as well. Clonal diversity may have been underestimated, and the donors were mostly white British, with more females than males. CD4 TCRs covered the whole spike, strongest at regions 160-218 and 743-854.

Germline V gene sequence: CDR1 SGHKS, CDR2 YYEKEE (reference sequence). V lost 0 bases, J lost 4 bases, and 10 bases lay in between. CDR3 length: 14 residues. This chain joins TRBV5-5 and TRBJ1-2; no firm D call. This clonotype was obtained from an adult who received the MenACWY meningococcal vaccine as a control. Source: peripheral blood, taken 28 days after the second dose of the MenACWY control vaccine. In nucleotides, the CDR3 is TGTGCCAGCAGCTTGGAAGTTAAAGCCTATGGCTACACCTTC. Translating it yields CASSLEVKAYGYTF.